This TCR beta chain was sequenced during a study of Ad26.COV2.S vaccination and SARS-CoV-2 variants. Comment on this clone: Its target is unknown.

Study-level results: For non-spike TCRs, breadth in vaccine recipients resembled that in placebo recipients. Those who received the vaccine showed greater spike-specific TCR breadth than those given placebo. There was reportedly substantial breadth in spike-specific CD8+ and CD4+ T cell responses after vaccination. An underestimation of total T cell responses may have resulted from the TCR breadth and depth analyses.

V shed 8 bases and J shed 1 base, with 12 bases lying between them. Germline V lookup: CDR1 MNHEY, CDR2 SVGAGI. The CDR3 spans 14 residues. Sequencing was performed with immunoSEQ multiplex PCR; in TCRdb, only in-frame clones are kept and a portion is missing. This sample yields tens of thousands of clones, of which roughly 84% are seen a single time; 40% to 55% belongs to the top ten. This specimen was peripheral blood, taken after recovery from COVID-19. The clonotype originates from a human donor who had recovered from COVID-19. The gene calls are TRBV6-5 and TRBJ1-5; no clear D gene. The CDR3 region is CASFAGPSNQPQHF. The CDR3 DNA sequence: TGTGCCAGCTTTGCAGGTCCAAGCAATCAGCCCCAGCATTTT.